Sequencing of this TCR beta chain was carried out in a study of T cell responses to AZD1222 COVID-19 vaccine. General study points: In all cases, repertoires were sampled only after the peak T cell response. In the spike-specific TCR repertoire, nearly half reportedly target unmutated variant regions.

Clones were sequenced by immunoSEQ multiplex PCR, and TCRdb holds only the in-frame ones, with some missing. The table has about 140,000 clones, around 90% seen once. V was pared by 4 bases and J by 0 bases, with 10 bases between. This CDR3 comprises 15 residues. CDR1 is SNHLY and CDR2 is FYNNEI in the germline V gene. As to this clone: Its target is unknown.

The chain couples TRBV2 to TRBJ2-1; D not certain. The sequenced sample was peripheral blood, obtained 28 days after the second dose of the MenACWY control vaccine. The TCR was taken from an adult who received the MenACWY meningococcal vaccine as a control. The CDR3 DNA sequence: TGTGCCAGCAGTGCAGAGACCCTCTCCTACAATGAGCAGTTCTTC. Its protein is CASSAETLSYNEQFF.